One and the same sample provided the 3 T cell receptor beta chains below, sequenced in a study of blood T cells in healthy people across ages. With a J-beta primer mix and a sample-barcoded 5' primer, a second PCR ran about 7 to 12 cycles. TCRdb recomputed calls from the 5' RACE reads with MiXCR, one row per CDR3 protein. This sample has about 1.5 million distinct CDR3 sequences, with around 39% found just once. Input material: blood. The source of these receptors is a woman aged 18-29 years in good health.

The chain recombines TRBV3-1 with TRBJ2-4, with unresolved D. The germline V gene encodes CDR1 LGHDT and CDR2 YNNKEL (reference sequence). V gave up 6 bases and J gave up 3 bases, with 15 bases separating them. CDR3 size: 15 residues. The CDR3 loop is CASSLCDMGKNIQYF. The CDR3 DNA sequence: TGTGCCAGCAGTCTATGCGACATGGGCAAAAACATTCAGTACTTC.

J is TRBJ1-6 and V is TRBV4-1; a weak D match, TRBD1 (5 bases). CDR1 and CDR2 from the germline V gene are MGHRA and YSYEKL. The V end was cut by 1 base, the J end by 9 bases, with 13 bases between. This CDR3 is built from 15 residues. In nucleotides, the CDR3 is TGCGCCAGCAGCCAAGGCTACCCCGGGGGTTCACCCCTCCACTTT. This sequence encodes CASSQGYPGGSPLHF.

The chain links TRBV27 to TRBJ1-6, with TRBD1 identical over 9 bases. With 6 bases clipped from V and 6 bases from J, the junction kept 9 bases outside the gene matches. CDR1 and CDR2 from the germline V gene are MNHEY and SMNVEV (reference sequence). The CDR3 contains 16 residues. This chain's CDR3 is CASRNLRQGVNSPLHF. As DNA, the CDR3 is TGTGCCAGCAGAAATCTACGACAGGGGGTTAATTCACCCCTCCACTTT.